The 24 T cell receptor beta chains below all came from one sample that was sequenced in a study of cytomegalovirus exposure and HLA in healthy donors. Primers for the PCR totalled 60 Vbeta and 13 Jbeta. Produced via immunoSEQ multiplex PCR; TCRdb's table is partial and in-frame only. Counted here are under 150,000 clones, 82% occurring once; the ten biggest clones make up 1.2% to 1.5%. Sequencing was carried out using PBMCs. These receptors all come from a man younger than 40 in good health and CMV-seropositive.

The V and J genes are TRBV11-3 and TRBJ2-7; 10 bases align to TRBD2. V dropped 5 bases and J dropped 5; count of bases not matched to a gene: 15. In germline, CDR1 is SGHNT, CDR2 YENEEA. The CDR3 covers 17 residues. Here the CDR3 reads CASSRQSRASGSHEQYF. The CDR3 nucleotides read TGTGCCAGCAGCCGACAATCCCGGGCTAGCGGGAGCCACGAGCAGTACTTC.

This chain uses TRBV27 with TRBJ2-6, with D uncertain. The CDR3 covers 15 residues. The V end lost 4 bases, the J end lost 2 bases, and 9 bases lay between the germline ends. CDR1 and CDR2 (germline): MNHEY, SMNVEV (reference sequence). Written as DNA, the CDR3 is TGTGCCAGCAGTTATTCCCAAACTGGGGCCAACGTCCTGACTTTC. Protein: CASSYSQTGANVLTF.

This rearrangement joins TRBV5-4 to TRBJ2-5; possible D gene TRBD2, 6 bases. The CDR3 runs to 13 residues. Trimming cost V 4 bases and J 1 base, with 8 bases left between them. Germline V lookup: CDR1 SGHNT, CDR2 YYREEE (reference sequence). This CDR3 reads CASSRGIQETQYF. The CDR3 coding sequence is TGTGCCAGCAGCCGCGGGATCCAAGAGACCCAGTACTTC.

The chain joins TRBV7-3 to TRBJ1-2, with no clear D. The germline V gene has CDR1 SGHTA and CDR2 FQGTGA. Trimming cost V 5 bases and J 7 bases, with 14 bases left between them. This CDR3 has 13 amino acids. This CDR3 is CASSPTTLGGYTF. For the CDR3, the DNA is TGTGCCAGCAGCCCGACAACCCTGGGTGGCTACACCTTC.

In its sample, this clone was seen a few times. Its ends do not fully match the called genes, so a read error is possible. The chain is built from TRBV7-7 and TRBJ2-1, with a tentative D call TRBD2 (5 bases). This CDR3 comprises 14 residues. Germline V gene lookup returns CDR1 SSHAT and CDR2 FNYEAQ (reference sequence). The CDR3 nucleotides read TGTGCTAGCAGCTCCCTGGGCGGGTACAATGAGCAGTTCTTC. It encodes CASSSLGGYNEQFF.

DNA of the CDR3: TGTGCCAGCAGCTTAACGGGAGAGACGAACACTGAAGCTTTCTTT. This sequence encodes CASSLTGETNTEAFF. The chain links TRBV7-9 to TRBJ1-1, with unresolved D. Per the germline V gene, CDR1 is SEHNR and CDR2 is FQNEAQ (reference sequence). Trimming left V 2 bases short and J 1 base short, with 11 bases between. There are 15 residues in the CDR3. Complete variable domain (other parts from reference TRBV7-9 and TRBJ1-1): DTGVSQNPRHKITKRGQNVTFRCDPISEHNRLYWYRQTLGQGPEFLTYFQNEAQLEKSRLLSDRFSAERPKGSFSTLEIQRTEQGDSAMYLCASSLTGETNTEAFFGQGTRLTVV.

The chain recombines TRBV2 with TRBJ1-2; D call uncertain. The CDR3 is made up of 14 amino acids. Germline assignment: CDR1 SNHLY and CDR2 FYNNEI. Trimming removed 2 bases from V and 6 bases from J, with 13 bases in between. CDR3 in DNA: TGTGCCAGCAGTGAATCAGAGGCCCCGGATGGCTACACCTTC. It encodes CASSESEAPDGYTF.

This clone was picked up one time. The V call is TRBV14, the J call TRBJ2-3; 10 bases map to TRBD2. This CDR3 spans 16 amino acids. From germline, CDR1 is SGHDN and CDR2 FVKESK. V lost 1 base and J lost 7; bases outside the gene matches: 8. In DNA form, the CDR3 reads TGTGCCAGCAGCCAAGGAAGGAGCGGGGGGGGATATACGCAGTATTTT. Its protein product is CASSQGRSGGGYTQYF.

This sequence joins TRBV14 and TRBJ1-4; weak D call: TRBD1 (5 bases). Germline assignment: CDR1 SGHDN and CDR2 FVKESK. The CDR3 is made up of 15 amino acids. With 0 bases removed from V and 10 bases from J, the gap between germline ends came to 15 bases. The DNA of the CDR3 is TGTGCCAGCAGCCAAGATTCCTACACGGGGGTAAAACTGTTTTTT. It encodes CASSQDSYTGVKLFF.

The chain uses TRBV28 and TRBJ2-2, with TRBD1 identical over 12 bases. V was clipped by 6 bases and J by 7 bases; unmatched bases: 6. The CDR3 contains 15 residues. Germline CDR1 and CDR2: MDHEN and SYDVKM. This CDR3 is CASRGTGGAGGELFF. CDR3 coding DNA: TGTGCCAGCAGAGGGACAGGGGGCGCCGGCGGGGAGCTGTTTTTT.

The J gene is TRBJ2-3, the V gene TRBV13; TRBD2 matches at 12 bases. V was clipped by 5 bases and J by 2 bases; unmatched bases: 14. Germline V gene sequence: CDR1 PRHDT, CDR2 FYEKMQ (reference sequence). The CDR3 is 19 amino acids. The CDR3 loop is CASSVLGTLAGGNTDTQYF. CDR3 nucleotide sequence: TGTGCCAGCAGCGTACTTGGCACTCTAGCGGGGGGGAACACAGATACGCAGTATTTT.

The rearrangement uses TRBV5-1 and TRBJ2-3, with D perhaps TRBD2 (6 bases). This CDR3 has 16 residues. Germline V gene sequence: CDR1 SGHRS, CDR2 YFSETQ. The V and J ends lost 0 bases and 4 bases respectively, with 15 bases between them. CDR3 DNA: TGCGCCAGCAGCTTGGACGGTCCCGGGAGTGCAGATACGCAGTATTTT. Translating gives CASSLDGPGSADTQYF. Based on the CDR3 plus reference TRBV5-1 and TRBJ2-3, the full variable domain is KAGVTQTPRYLIKTRGQQVTLSCSPISGHRSVSWYQQTPGQGLQFLFEYFSETQRNKGNFPGRFSGRQFSNSRSEMNVSTLELGDSALYLCASSLDGPGSADTQYFGPGTRLTVL.

The chain combines TRBV28 with TRBJ1-5; 10 nucleotides agree with TRBD1. The CDR3 is made up of 13 amino acids. Germline V lookup: CDR1 MDHEN, CDR2 SYDVKM. Trimming at V came to 9 bases and at J to 5 bases, leaving 4 bases not matched to a gene. The CDR3 region is CASRDRGYQPQHF. CDR3 coding DNA: TGTGCCAGTCGGGACAGGGGATATCAGCCCCAGCATTTT.

A note on this clone: One end of the junction varies from germline; a read error may be responsible. The chain joins TRBV7-9 to TRBJ2-1, with 9 bases aligning to TRBD2. This CDR3 has 17 residues. The germline V gene encodes CDR1 SEHNR and CDR2 FQNEAQ (reference sequence). The chain's CDR3 is CSSSLPSGRRVANEQFF. In DNA form, the CDR3 reads TGTTCCAGCAGCTTACCCAGCGGGAGGCGGGTAGCCAATGAGCAGTTCTTC.

This sequence joins TRBV6-6 and TRBJ1-6; D is uncertain. The V end was cut by 0 bases, the J end by 4 bases, with 10 bases between. Germline V gene data show CDR1 as MNHNY and CDR2 as SVGAGI (reference sequence). This CDR3 has 16 residues. Here the CDR3 reads CASSYSRPVYNSPLHF. The CDR3 region has the DNA TGTGCCAGCAGTTACTCGAGGCCGGTTTATAATTCACCCCTCCACTTT.

V is TRBV5-1 and J is TRBJ2-4; 8 positions match TRBD2. The CDR3 runs to 14 residues. CDR1 and CDR2 from the germline V gene are SGHRS and YFSETQ. Trimming cost V 3 bases and J 5 bases; bases outside gene matches: 4. The CDR3 spells CASSSGLGENIQYF. CDR3 nucleotides: TGCGCCAGCAGCTCGGGACTAGGGGAAAACATTCAGTACTTC.

The V call is TRBV2, the J call TRBJ2-3; D is unclear. This CDR3 contains 19 residues. Trimming removed 2 bases at V and 7 bases at J, with 28 bases between. CDR1 SNHLY and CDR2 FYNNEI come from the germline V gene. CDR3 loop: CASSESGPQTSSYLYTQYF. CDR3 nucleotides: TGTGCCAGCAGTGAATCTGGTCCCCAGACTTCCTCCTACCTCTATACGCAGTATTTT.

The count of this clone is one. The chain links TRBV7-2 to TRBJ1-5, with D unclear. V lost 7 bases to trimming and J lost 6 bases, with 13 bases between them. The CDR3 extends over 13 amino acids. Germline-derived CDR1 and CDR2 are SGHTA and FQGNSA. CDR3 in amino acids: CASTTREGQPQHF. The CDR3 DNA is TGTGCCAGCACCACCCGGGAAGGTCAGCCCCAGCATTTT.

This clone came up once. J is TRBJ2-4 and V is TRBV18; no firm D call. Germline V gene lookup returns CDR1 KGHSH and CDR2 LQKENI. The V gene lost 0 bases and the J gene lost 2 bases, with 5 bases spanning the gap. This CDR3 comprises 14 residues. CDR3 sequence reads: CASSPPSTKNIQYF. CDR3 in DNA: TGTGCCAGCTCACCACCGTCAACCAAAAACATTCAGTACTTC.

This rearrangement joins TRBV19 to TRBJ2-5; TRBD2 matches at 15 bases. V lost 6 bases to trimming and J lost 5 bases; unmatched junction nucleotides: 4. Germline lookup yields CDR1 LNHDA and CDR2 SQIVND (reference sequence). The CDR3 loop spans 15 amino acids. The CDR3 coding sequence is TGTGCCAGTAGCCGGACTAGCGGGAGGGAGGAGACCCAGTACTTC. It translates to CASSRTSGREETQYF.

This chain links TRBV6-1 with TRBJ2-7, with a weak D call TRBD1 (5 bases). The CDR3 consists of 14 residues. With 3 bases removed from V and 1 base from J, the gap between germline ends came to 10 bases. Germline V gene data show CDR1 as MNHNS and CDR2 as SASEGT. The chain's CDR3 is CASSDQGSSYEQYF. CDR3 in DNA: TGTGCCAGCAGTGATCAGGGTTCGTCCTACGAGCAGTACTTC.

This chain connects TRBV6-5 to TRBJ1-6; D call uncertain. V dropped 2 bases and J dropped 9 bases, with 11 bases sitting between them. The germline V gene has CDR1 MNHEY and CDR2 SVGAGI. The CDR3 has 14 amino acids. The CDR3 protein is CASSYGDYGSPLHF. The CDR3 nucleotides are TGTGCCAGCAGTTACGGTGACTACGGTTCACCCCTCCACTTT.

This rearrangement joins TRBV5-1 to TRBJ1-3; 12 bases match TRBD1. The CDR3 spans 17 residues. Germline V CDR1 and CDR2: SGHRS, YFSETQ. Unmatched junction bases numbered 7, after V lost 1 base and J lost 5 bases. This CDR3 reads CASSLPGTGGSRNTIYF. As DNA, the CDR3 is TGCGCCAGCAGCTTGCCCGGGACAGGGGGCTCCAGAAACACCATATATTTT.

This sequence joins TRBV7-9 and TRBJ1-1; D gene unclear. V dropped 4 bases and J dropped 9 bases, with 12 bases sitting between them. This CDR3 has 12 amino acids. Germline V lookup: CDR1 SEHNR, CDR2 FQNEAQ (reference sequence). This CDR3 is CASSSDVFKAFF. The DNA of the CDR3 is TGTGCCAGCAGCTCAGATGTTTTTAAAGCTTTCTTT.